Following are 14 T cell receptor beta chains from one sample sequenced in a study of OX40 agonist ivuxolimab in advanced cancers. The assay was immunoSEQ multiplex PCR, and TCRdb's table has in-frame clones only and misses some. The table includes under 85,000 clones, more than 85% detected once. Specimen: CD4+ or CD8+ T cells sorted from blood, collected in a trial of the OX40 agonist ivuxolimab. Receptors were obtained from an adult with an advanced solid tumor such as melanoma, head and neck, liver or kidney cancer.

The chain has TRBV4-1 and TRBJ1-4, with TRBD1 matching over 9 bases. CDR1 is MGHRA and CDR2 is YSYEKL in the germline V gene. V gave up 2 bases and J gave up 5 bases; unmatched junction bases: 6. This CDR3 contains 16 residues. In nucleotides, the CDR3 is TGCGCCAGCAGCCAACTCGGGACAGGGCTGAATGAAAAACTGTTTTTT. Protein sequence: CASSQLGTGLNEKLFF.

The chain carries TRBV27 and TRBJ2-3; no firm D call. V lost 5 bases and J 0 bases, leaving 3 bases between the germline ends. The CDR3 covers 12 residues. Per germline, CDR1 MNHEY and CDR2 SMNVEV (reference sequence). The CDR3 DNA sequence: TGTGCCAGCAGTGCGAGCACAGATACGCAGTATTTT. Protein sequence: CASSASTDTQYF.

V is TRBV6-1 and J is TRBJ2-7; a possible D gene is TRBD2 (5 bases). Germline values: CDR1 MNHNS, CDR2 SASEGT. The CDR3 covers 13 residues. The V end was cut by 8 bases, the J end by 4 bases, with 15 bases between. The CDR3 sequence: CASSLVEEYEQYF. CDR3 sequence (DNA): TGTGCCAGCTCCCTGGTGGAGGAGTACGAGCAGTACTTC.

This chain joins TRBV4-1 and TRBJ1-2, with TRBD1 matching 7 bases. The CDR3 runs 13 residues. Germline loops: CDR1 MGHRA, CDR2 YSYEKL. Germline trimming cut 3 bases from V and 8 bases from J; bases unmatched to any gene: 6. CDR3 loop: CASSHGTVDGYTF. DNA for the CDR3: TGCGCCAGCAGCCACGGGACAGTCGACGGCTACACCTTC.

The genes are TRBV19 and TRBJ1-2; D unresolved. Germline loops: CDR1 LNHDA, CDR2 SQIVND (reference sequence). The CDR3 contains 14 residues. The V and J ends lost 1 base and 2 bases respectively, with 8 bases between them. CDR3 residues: CASSIGTVNYGYTF. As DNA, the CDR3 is TGTGCCAGTAGTATAGGGACGGTGAACTATGGCTACACCTTC. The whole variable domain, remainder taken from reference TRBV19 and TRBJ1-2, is DGGITQSPKYLFRKEGQNVTLSCEQNLNHDAMYWYRQDPGQGLRLIYYSQIVNDFQKGDIAEGYSVSREKKESFPLTVTSAQKNPTAFYLCASSIGTVNYGYTFGSGTRLTVV.

The CDR3 region is CASSLGQGVGEQYF. The CDR3 coding sequence is TGTGCCAGCAGTTTAGGACAGGGGGTCGGCGAGCAGTACTTC. This sequence joins TRBV27 and TRBJ2-7, with 10 bases aligning to TRBD1. After removal of 2 bases from V and 6 bases from J, the junction contained 4 bases not matched to a gene. The CDR3 extends over 14 amino acids. The V gene's germline CDR1 is MNHEY and CDR2 SMNVEV (reference sequence).

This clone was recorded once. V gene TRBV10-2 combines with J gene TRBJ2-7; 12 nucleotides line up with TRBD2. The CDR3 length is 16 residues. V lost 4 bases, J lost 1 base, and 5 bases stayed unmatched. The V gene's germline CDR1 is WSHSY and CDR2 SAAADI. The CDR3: CASSGTSGVDSYEQYF. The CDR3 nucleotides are TGCGCCAGCAGTGGGACTAGCGGGGTTGATTCCTACGAGCAGTACTTC.

The CDR3 sequence is CASSVRDTFTSNTEAFF. CDR3 nucleotides: TGTGCCAGCAGCGTCCGGGACACTTTTACTTCAAACACTGAAGCTTTCTTT. The chain recombines TRBV9 with TRBJ1-1, with a weak D call TRBD1 (6 bases). Deletions cut 2 bases from V and 2 bases from J, with 19 bases between. Germline CDR1 is SGDLS and CDR2 is YYNGEE. CDR3 length: 17 amino acids.

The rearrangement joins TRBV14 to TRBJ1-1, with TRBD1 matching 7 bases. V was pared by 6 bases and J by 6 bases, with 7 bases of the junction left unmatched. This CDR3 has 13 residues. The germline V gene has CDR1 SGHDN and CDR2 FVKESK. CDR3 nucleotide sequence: TGTGCCAGCAGGAGGACAGGCGAAGCTGAAGCTTTCTTT. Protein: CASRRTGEAEAFF.

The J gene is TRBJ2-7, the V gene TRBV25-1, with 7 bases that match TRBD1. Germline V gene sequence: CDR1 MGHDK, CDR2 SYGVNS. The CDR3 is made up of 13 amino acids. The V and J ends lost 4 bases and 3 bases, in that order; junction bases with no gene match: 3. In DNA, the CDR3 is TGTGCCAGCAGTGCGCGACAGGGCTACGAGCAGTACTTC. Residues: CASSARQGYEQYF.

In DNA form, the CDR3 reads TGTGCCAGCAGATTTGGGACCCAGTTGTTTTTT. It encodes CASRFGTQLFF. V usage is TRBV6-6 and J usage is TRBJ1-4; possibly TRBD1 for D (5 bases). Germline CDR1 is MNHNY and CDR2 is SVGAGI (reference sequence). The germline V and J ends were trimmed by 6 bases and 15 bases, with 14 bases remaining between them. The CDR3 is 11 residues long.

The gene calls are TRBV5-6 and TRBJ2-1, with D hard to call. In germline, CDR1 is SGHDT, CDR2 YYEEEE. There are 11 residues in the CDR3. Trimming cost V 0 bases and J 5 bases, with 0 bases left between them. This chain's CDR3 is CASSLDNEQFF. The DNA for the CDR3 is TGTGCCAGCAGCTTGGACAATGAGCAGTTCTTC.

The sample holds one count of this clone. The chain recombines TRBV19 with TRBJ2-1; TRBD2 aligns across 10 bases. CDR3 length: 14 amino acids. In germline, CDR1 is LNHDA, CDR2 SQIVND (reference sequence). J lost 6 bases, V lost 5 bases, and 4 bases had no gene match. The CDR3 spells CASSLSGRANEQFF. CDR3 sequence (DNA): TGTGCCAGTAGTCTGAGCGGGAGGGCCAATGAGCAGTTCTTC.

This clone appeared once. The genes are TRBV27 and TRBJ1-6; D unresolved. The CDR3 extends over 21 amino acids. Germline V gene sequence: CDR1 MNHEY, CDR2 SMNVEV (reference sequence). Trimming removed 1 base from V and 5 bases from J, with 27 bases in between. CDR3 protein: CASSLLGPESSYTRNNSPLHF. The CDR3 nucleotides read TGTGCCAGCAGTTTATTAGGCCCGGAGAGTTCTTATACTCGCAATAATTCACCCCTCCACTTT.